This TCR beta chain stems from a study of cytomegalovirus exposure and HLA in healthy donors. Study-wide findings and caveats: TCR beta V- and J-gene trimming, according to a later analysis, was linked to a missense DCLRE1C variant. Earlier analysis yielded a pattern in which most TCR beta V segments were productive about 90% or about 30% of the time.

This CDR3 region has 15 residues. V lost 5 bases to trimming and J lost 3 bases, with 15 bases between them. The germline gives CDR1 SGHAT, CDR2 FQNNGV. The PCR was carried out with 60 Vbeta primers and 13 Jbeta primers. Clones were read by immunoSEQ multiplex PCR, and TCRdb kept only the in-frame ones, dropping some. The sample totals 150,000 or so clones; its top ten clones hold over 1%. Worth noting for this clone: Its antigen is as yet unknown.

The receptor's source is a woman aged 55-69 years in good health and CMV-seronegative. The sequenced sample was PBMCs. This rearrangement joins TRBV11-2 to TRBJ2-3; maybe TRBD1 (8 bases). CDR3 bases: TGTGCCAGCAGCGCAGGGGGCGGGAGAACAGATACGCAGTATTTT. This gives the protein CASSAGGGRTDTQYF.